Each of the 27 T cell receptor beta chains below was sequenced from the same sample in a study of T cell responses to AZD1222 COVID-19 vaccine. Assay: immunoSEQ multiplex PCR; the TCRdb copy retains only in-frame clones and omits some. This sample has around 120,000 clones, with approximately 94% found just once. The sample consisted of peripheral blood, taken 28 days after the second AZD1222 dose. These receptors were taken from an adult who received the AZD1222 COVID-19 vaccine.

CDR3 bases: TGTGCCAGTACACAGGGGACGAACACTGAAGCTTTCTTT. Amino acids: CASTQGTNTEAFF. V is TRBV7-8 and J is TRBJ1-1; 7 bases are shared with TRBD1. Germline-derived CDR1 and CDR2 are SGHVS and FQNEAQ. Trimming at V came to 9 bases and at J to 1 base, leaving 5 bases not matched to a gene. The CDR3 sequence is 13 residues long.

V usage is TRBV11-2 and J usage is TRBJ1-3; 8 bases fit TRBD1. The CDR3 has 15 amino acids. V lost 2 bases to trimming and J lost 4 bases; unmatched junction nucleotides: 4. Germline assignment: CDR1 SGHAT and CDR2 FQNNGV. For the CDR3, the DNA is TGTGCCAGCAGCTTAAGGGGACAGGTCGGAAACACCATATATTTT. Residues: CASSLRGQVGNTIYF.

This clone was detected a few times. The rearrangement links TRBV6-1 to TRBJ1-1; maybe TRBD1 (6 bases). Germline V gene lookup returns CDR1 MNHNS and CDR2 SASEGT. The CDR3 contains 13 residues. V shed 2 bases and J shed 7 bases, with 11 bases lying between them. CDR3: CASSEYREVEAFF. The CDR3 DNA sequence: TGTGCCAGCAGTGAATACAGGGAGGTTGAAGCTTTCTTT.

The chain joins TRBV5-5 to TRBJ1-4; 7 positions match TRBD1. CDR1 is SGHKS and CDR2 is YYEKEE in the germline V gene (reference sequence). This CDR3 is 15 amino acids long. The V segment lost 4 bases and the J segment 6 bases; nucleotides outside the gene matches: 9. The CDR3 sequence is CASSRQGPGDEKLFF. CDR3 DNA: TGTGCCAGCAGCAGACAGGGACCAGGGGATGAAAAACTGTTTTTT.

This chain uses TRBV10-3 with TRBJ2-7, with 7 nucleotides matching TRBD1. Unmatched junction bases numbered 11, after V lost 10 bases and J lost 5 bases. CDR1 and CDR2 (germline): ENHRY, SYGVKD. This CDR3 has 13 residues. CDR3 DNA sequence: TGTGCCACTCACGGACAGGTCGAGGACGAGCAGTACTTC. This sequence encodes CATHGQVEDEQYF.

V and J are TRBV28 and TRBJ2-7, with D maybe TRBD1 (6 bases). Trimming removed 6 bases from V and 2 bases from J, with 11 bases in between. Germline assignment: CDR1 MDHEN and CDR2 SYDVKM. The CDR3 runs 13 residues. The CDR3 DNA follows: TGTGCCAGCAGACCCAGGGGAGCCTACGAGCAGTACTTC. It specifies CASRPRGAYEQYF.

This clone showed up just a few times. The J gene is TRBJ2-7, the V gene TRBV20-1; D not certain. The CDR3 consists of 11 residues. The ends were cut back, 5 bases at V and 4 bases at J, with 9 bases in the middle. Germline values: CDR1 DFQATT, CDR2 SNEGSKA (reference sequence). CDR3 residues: CSAPAMYEQYF. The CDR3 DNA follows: TGCAGTGCTCCGGCGATGTACGAGCAGTACTTC.

The CDR3 DNA reads TGCAGCGCTGACCCGTCTAGCATCCGCGGTGAGCAGTTCTTC. As protein: CSADPSSIRGEQFF. The chain carries TRBV29-1 and TRBJ2-1; TRBD2 might be the D (5 bases). Germline V lookup: CDR1 SQVTM, CDR2 ANQGSEA. Trimming removed 7 bases at V and 9 bases at J, with 22 bases between. The CDR3 spans 14 residues.

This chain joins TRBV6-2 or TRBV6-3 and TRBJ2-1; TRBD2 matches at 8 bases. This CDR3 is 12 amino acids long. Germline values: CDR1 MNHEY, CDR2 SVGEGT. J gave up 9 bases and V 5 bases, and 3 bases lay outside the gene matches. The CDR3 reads CASSGLALEQFF. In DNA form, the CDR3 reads TGTGCCAGCAGTGGACTAGCACTTGAGCAGTTCTTC.

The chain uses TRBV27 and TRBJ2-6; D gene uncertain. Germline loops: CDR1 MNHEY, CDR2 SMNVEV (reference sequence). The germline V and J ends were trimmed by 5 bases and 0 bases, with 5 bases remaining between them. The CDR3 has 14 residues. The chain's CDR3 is CASSPFSGANVLTF. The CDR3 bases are TGTGCCAGCAGTCCTTTCTCTGGGGCCAACGTCCTGACTTTC.

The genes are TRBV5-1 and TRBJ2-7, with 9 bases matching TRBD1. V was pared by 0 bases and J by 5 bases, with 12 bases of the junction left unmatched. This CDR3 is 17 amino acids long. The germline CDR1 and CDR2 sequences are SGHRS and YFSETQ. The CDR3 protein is CASSLALGQGGVHEQYF. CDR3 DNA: TGCGCCAGCAGCTTGGCCTTGGGACAGGGAGGAGTCCACGAGCAGTACTTC.

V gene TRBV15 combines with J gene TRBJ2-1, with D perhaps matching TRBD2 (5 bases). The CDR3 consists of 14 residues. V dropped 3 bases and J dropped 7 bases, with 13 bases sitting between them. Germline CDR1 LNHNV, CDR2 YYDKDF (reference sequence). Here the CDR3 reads CATSSAGVVNEQFF. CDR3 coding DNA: TGTGCCACCAGCAGTGCCGGGGTGGTTAATGAGCAGTTCTTC.

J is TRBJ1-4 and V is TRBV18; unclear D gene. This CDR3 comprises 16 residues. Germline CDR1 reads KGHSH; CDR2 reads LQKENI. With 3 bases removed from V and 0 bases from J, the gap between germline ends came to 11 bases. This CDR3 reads CASSPTGPPTNEKLFF. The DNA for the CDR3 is TGTGCCAGCTCACCCACCGGGCCGCCAACTAATGAAAAACTGTTTTTT.

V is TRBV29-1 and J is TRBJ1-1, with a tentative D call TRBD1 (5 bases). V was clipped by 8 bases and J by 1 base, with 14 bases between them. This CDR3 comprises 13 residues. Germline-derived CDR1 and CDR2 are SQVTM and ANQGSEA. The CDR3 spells CSPAAGPNTEAFF. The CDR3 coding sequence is TGCAGCCCGGCGGCAGGGCCGAACACTGAAGCTTTCTTT.

The CDR3 reads CASNLGTRNTEAFF. The CDR3 region has the DNA TGTGCCAGCAACCTGGGGACCCGGAACACTGAAGCTTTCTTT. This rearrangement joins TRBV7-2 to TRBJ1-1, with a possible D match to TRBD1 (5 bases). With 7 bases removed from V and 1 base from J, the gap between germline ends came to 13 bases. The germline V gene encodes CDR1 SGHTA and CDR2 FQGNSA. CDR3 length equals 14 residues.

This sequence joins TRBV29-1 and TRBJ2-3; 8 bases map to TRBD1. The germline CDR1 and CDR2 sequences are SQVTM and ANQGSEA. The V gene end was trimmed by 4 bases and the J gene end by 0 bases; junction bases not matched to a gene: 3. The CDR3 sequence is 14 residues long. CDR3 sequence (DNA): TGCAGCGTTGGGGGACAGGCGAGCACAGATACGCAGTATTTT. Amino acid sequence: CSVGGQASTDTQYF.

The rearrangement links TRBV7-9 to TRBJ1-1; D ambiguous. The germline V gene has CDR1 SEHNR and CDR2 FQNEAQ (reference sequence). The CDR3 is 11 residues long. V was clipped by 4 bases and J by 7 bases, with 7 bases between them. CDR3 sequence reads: CASSYQIEAFF. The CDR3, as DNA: TGTGCCAGCAGCTATCAAATTGAAGCTTTCTTT.

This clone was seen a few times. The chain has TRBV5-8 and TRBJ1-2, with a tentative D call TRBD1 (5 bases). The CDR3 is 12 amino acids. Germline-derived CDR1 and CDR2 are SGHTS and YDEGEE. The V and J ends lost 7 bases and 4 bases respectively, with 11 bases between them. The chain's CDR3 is CASGGGGYGYTF. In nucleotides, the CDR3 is TGTGCCAGCGGCGGGGGAGGCTATGGCTACACCTTC.

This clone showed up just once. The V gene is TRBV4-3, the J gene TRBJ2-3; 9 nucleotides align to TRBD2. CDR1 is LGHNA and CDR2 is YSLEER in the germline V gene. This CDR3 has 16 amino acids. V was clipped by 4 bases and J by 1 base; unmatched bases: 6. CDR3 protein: CASSLAGGRGTDTQYF. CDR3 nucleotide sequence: TGCGCCAGCAGCCTCGCGGGAGGGAGGGGCACAGATACGCAGTATTTT.

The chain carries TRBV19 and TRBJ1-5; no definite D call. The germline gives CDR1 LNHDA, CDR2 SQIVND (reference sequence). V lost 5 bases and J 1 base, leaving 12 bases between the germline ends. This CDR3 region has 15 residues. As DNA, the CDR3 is TGTGCCAGTAGTGTGGCAGGAGGGAGCAATCAGCCCCAGCATTTT. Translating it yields CASSVAGGSNQPQHF. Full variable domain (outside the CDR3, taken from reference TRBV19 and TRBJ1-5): DGGITQSPKYLFRKEGQNVTLSCEQNLNHDAMYWYRQDPGQGLRLIYYSQIVNDFQKGDIAEGYSVSREKKESFPLTVTSAQKNPTAFYLCASSVAGGSNQPQHFGDGTRLSIL.

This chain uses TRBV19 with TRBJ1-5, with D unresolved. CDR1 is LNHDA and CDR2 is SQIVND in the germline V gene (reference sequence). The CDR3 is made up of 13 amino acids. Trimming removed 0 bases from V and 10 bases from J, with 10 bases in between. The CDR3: CASSIDGETPQHF. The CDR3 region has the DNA TGTGCCAGTAGTATAGATGGAGAAACCCCCCAGCATTTT.

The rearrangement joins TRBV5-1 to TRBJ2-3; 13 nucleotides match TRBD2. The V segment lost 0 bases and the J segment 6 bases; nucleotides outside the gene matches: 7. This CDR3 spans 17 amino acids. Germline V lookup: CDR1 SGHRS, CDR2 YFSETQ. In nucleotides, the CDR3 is TGCGCCAGCAGCTTGGAGGGGACTAGCGGGGTTTTGGATACGCAGTATTTT. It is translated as CASSLEGTSGVLDTQYF.

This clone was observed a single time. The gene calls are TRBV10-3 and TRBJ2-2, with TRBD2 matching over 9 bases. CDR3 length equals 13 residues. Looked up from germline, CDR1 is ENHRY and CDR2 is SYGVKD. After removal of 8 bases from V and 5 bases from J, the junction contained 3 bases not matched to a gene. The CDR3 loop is CAIGTSGTGELFF. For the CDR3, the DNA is TGTGCCATCGGAACTAGCGGGACCGGGGAGCTGTTTTTT.

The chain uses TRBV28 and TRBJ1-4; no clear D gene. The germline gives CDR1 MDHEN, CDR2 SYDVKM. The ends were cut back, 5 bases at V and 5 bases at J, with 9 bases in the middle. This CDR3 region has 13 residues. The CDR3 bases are TGTGCCAGCAGTCCAAGACCAAATGAAAAACTGTTTTTT. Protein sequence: CASSPRPNEKLFF.

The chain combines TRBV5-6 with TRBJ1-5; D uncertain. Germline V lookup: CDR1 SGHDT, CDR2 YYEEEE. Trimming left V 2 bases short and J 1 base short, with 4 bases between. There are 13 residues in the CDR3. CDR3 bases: TGTGCCAGCAGCTTCCAGAGCAATCAGCCCCAGCATTTT. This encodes CASSFQSNQPQHF. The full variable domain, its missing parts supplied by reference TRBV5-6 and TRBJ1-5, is DAGVTQSPTHLIKTRGQQVTLRCSPKSGHDTVSWYQQALGQGPQFIFQYYEEEERQRGNFPDRFSGHQFPNYSSELNVNALLLGDSALYLCASSFQSNQPQHFGDGTRLSIL.

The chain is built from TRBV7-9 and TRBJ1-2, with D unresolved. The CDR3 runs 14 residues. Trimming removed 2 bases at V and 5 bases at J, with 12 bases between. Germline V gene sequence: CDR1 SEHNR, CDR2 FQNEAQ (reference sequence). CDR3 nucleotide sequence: TGTGCCAGCAGCTTACTGGGTTCTATGTATGGCTACACCTTC. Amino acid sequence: CASSLLGSMYGYTF.

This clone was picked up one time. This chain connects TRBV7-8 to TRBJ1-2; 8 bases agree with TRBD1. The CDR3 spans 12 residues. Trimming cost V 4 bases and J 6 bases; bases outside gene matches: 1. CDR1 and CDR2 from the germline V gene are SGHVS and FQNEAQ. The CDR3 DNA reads TGTGCCAGCAGCTCAGGGGGCGATGGCTACACCTTC. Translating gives CASSSGGDGYTF.